Listed below are T cell receptor beta chains from one sample, sequenced in a study of blood T cell repertoires in COVID-19. Clones were sequenced by immunoSEQ multiplex PCR, and TCRdb holds only the in-frame ones, with some missing. The sample has approximately 120,000 clones; about 80% are singletons. Sequenced input: peripheral blood. The receptor set was obtained from a man aged 40-49 years with active or convalescent COVID-19. CDR3s include the opening cysteine and the closing phenylalanine or tryptophan. The order of the fields is D gene, J gene, clone size, V gene, CDR3 DNA, CDR3 protein. D genes are given only for firm matches. Expanded clones get a size class; other rows say once, few or many, or leave the size out.

NA | TRBJ2-2 | NA | TRBV7-6 | TGTGCCAGCAGCCGTGGTGGGCCCGGGGAGCTGTTTTTT | CASSRGGPGELFF
NA | TRBJ1-4 | NA | TRBV4-1 | TGCGCCAGCAGCCAAGAGTTCGCCAGGGAAGATGAAAAACTGTTTTTT | CASSQEFAREDEKLFF
TRBD1 | TRBJ1-2 | NA | TRBV28 | TGTGCCAGCAGGCACAGGGGGCTTCTTAACTATGGCTACACCTTC | CASRHRGLLNYGYTF
NA | TRBJ2-3 | NA | TRBV7-7 | TGTGCCAGCGGGGCTGGAGATACGCAGTATTTT | CASGAGDTQYF
TRBD1 | TRBJ1-2 | NA | TRBV3-1/TRBV3-2 | TGTGCCAGCAGCCAGGAGGGGGCCGGCTACACCTTC | CASSQEGAGYTF
NA | TRBJ1-3 | NA | TRBV5-1 | TGCGCCAGCAGCTTGACAGGGTCCCTCGGGACTGGAAACACCATATATTTT | CASSLTGSLGTGNTIYF
NA | TRBJ1-2 | few | TRBV4-1 | TGCGCCAGCAGCCAAGCCCCCCAAGGGAGCTATGGCTACACCTTC | CASSQAPQGSYGYTF
TRBD1 | TRBJ2-7 | NA | TRBV5-1 | TGCGCCAGCAGCCAAGACAGGGGAGGCCACGAGCAGTACTTC | CASSQDRGGHEQYF
NA | TRBJ1-5 | NA | TRBV28 | TGTGCCAGCAGTGTACAGGGTTATAGCAATCAGCCCCAGCATTTT | CASSVQGYSNQPQHF
NA | TRBJ2-5 | NA | TRBV7-2 | TGTGCCAGCAGCTTTGAGCGGGTCCAACAAGAGACCCAGTACTTC | CASSFERVQQETQYF
NA | TRBJ1-2 | NA | TRBV3-1/TRBV3-2 | TGTGCCAGCAGCCAAGTCGGAGGGTCTAGGCGGAACTATGGCTACACCTTC | CASSQVGGSRRNYGYTF
NA | TRBJ2-7 | NA | TRBV27 | TGTGCCAGCACCCTTGCCCCGGGGGTGGACGAGCAGTACTTC | CASTLAPGVDEQYF
NA | TRBJ1-2 | NA | TRBV6-6 | TGTGCCAGCAGTTACTCCAGCCCTGCGGACTATGGCTACACCTTC | CASSYSSPADYGYTF
TRBD1 | TRBJ2-7 | NA | TRBV28 | TGTGCCAGCAGTCTAGGACAGGTGCAGTACTTC | CASSLGQVQYF
TRBD1 | TRBJ1-4 | NA | TRBV25-1 | TGTGCCAGCACCCAGACAGGGTTTAACGAAAAACTGTTTTTT | CASTQTGFNEKLFF
TRBD1 | TRBJ1-5 | NA | TRBV6-5 | TGTGCCAGCAGAGTGACAGGGGGCAAGAATCAGCCCCAGCATTTT | CASRVTGGKNQPQHF
NA | TRBJ1-2 | NA | TRBV2 | TGTGCCAGCAGGGTTGGGGGGAACTATGGCTACACCTTC | CASRVGGNYGYTF